This TCR beta chain originates from a study of OX40 agonist ivuxolimab in advanced cancers. General study results and limits: Within 6 weeks, CD4+ and CD8+ blood T cells expanded clonally at 0.1 to 3.0 mg/kg.

Germline-derived CDR1 and CDR2 are KGHSH and LQKENI. This CDR3 has 13 residues. Trimming took 0 bases from V and 7 from J, leaving 9 bases between them. This clone was recorded only once. Its matching antigen is unknown. The data were produced by immunoSEQ multiplex PCR, yet TCRdb's version contains in-frame clones alone and is incomplete. The sample has 73,000 or so clones, 92% seen once. The chain couples TRBV18 to TRBJ2-5, with D uncertain. The specimen comprised CD4+ or CD8+ T cells sorted from blood, sampled in a trial of the OX40 agonist ivuxolimab. The TCR comes from an adult with an advanced solid tumor such as melanoma, head and neck, liver or kidney cancer. CDR3 bases: TGTGCCAGCTCACCACCAGACCCGGGGACCCAGTACTTC. Encoded protein: CASSPPDPGTQYF.